The T cell receptor beta chain described here comes from a study of memory CD4+ T cells and cytomegalovirus serostatus. The sort gate was single viable CD3+CD4+CD8-CD45RO+ cells for memory CD4+ T cells. CD4+ T cells were isolated by positive magnetic selection. Repertoires were generated with immunoSEQ multiplex PCR, while TCRdb's copy carries only in-frame clones and drops some. The sample comprises tens of thousands of clones, more than 75% of which are singletons, and under 6% rests with the top ten. The CDR3 spans 13 residues. This chain connects TRBV1 to TRBJ2-7; the table gives TRBD2 as D, unverified against the DNA. TRBV1 is termed a pseudogene. The sequence came from an adult in good health and CMV-seropositive. Material: memory CD4+ T cells from blood. CDR3 DNA: TGCACCAGCAGCCAACTATCGAGGAGGCTTCAGTACTTC. Amino acid sequence: CTSSQLSRRLQYF.